The 5 T cell receptor beta chains below come from one sample, sequenced in a study of blood T cell repertoires in COVID-19. Method: immunoSEQ multiplex PCR; TCRdb's copy keeps in-frame clones and lacks some. The repertoire has roughly 120,000 clones, over 70% of them found once; the top ten carry approximately 4.2%. The sequenced sample was peripheral blood. The receptors come from a human donor in a cohort sampled during active or convalescent COVID-19.

The J gene is TRBJ2-7, the V gene TRBV21-1; the D call TRBD1 from the table was never checked on the DNA. TRBV21-1 is a pseudogene. The CDR3 is 16 amino acids. The CDR3 DNA reads as TGTGCCAGCAGCAAACCAGTATCGGACAGGATGGGGGAGCAGTACTTC. Translation gives CASSKPVSDRMGEQYF.

The rearrangement joins TRBV9 to TRBJ2-1; 13 positions match TRBD2. The length of the CDR3 is 16 residues. Unmatched junction bases numbered 7, after V lost 4 bases and J lost 6 bases. The germline V gene has CDR1 SGDLS and CDR2 YYNGEE. CDR3 in DNA: TGTGCCAGCAGCTTACGGACTAGCGGGGGCCTCAATGAGCAGTTCTTC. Its translation: CASSLRTSGGLNEQFF. The variable domain in full, with the rest retrieved from reference TRBV9 and TRBJ2-1, is DSGVTQTPKHLITATGQRVTLRCSPRSGDLSVYWYQQSLDQGLQFLIQYYNGEERAKGNILERFSAQQFPDLHSELNLSSLELGDSALYFCASSLRTSGGLNEQFFGPGTRLTVL.

This clone came up a few times. The J gene is TRBJ2-2, the V gene TRBV19; 16 bases agree with TRBD2. Trimming took 5 bases from V and 6 from J; bases not matched to a gene: 3. The germline V gene encodes CDR1 LNHDA and CDR2 SQIVND (reference sequence). This CDR3 comprises 16 residues. CDR3 amino acids: CASSAGTSGRAGELFF. As DNA, the CDR3 is TGTGCCAGTAGTGCGGGGACTAGCGGGAGGGCCGGGGAGCTGTTTTTT. The variable domain in full, with the rest retrieved from reference TRBV19 and TRBJ2-2, is DGGITQSPKYLFRKEGQNVTLSCEQNLNHDAMYWYRQDPGQGLRLIYYSQIVNDFQKGDIAEGYSVSREKKESFPLTVTSAQKNPTAFYLCASSAGTSGRAGELFFGEGSRLTVL.

The J gene is TRBJ2-3, the V gene TRBV18, with 7 bases fitting TRBD1. Germline V gives CDR1 KGHSH, CDR2 LQKENI. The CDR3 is made up of 16 amino acids. J lost 3 bases, V lost 0 bases, and 6 bases had no gene match. The CDR3 DNA follows: TGTGCCAGCTCACCACCACAGGGGATTATGACAGATACGCAGTATTTT. This translates into CASSPPQGIMTDTQYF.

The V call is TRBV11-2, the J call TRBJ1-3; D remains unclear. V lost 3 bases, J lost 2 bases, and 11 bases lay in between. The CDR3 has 15 amino acids. Germline CDR1 SGHAT, CDR2 FQNNGV. As DNA, the CDR3 is TGTGCCAGCAGCTTTATAACAGTGGCTGGAAACACCATATATTTT. It is translated as CASSFITVAGNTIYF.